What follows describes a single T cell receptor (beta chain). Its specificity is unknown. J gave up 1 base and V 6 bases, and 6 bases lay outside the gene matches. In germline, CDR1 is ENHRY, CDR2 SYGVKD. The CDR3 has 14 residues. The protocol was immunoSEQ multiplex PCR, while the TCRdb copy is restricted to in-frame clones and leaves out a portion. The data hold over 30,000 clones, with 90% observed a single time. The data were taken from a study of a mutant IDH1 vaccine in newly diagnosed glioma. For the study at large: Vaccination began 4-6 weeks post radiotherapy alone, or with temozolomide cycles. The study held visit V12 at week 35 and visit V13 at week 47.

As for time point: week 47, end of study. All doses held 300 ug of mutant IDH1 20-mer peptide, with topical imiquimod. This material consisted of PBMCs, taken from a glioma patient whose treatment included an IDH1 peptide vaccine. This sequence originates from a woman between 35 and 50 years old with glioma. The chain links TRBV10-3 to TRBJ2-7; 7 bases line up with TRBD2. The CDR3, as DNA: TGTGCCATCAGGGATAGCGGGCATTCCTACGAGCAGTACTTC. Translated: CAIRDSGHSYEQYF.